A selection of T cell receptor beta chains follows, all from one sample in a study of regulatory T cells in long-lasting Graves disease. TCRdb re-called the multiplex PCR reads with MiXCR, one entry per CDR3 protein. In the table there are about 350,000 distinct CDR3 sequences, roughly 17% of which are singletons. These data are also associated with another study on T cells in Graves' hyperthyroidism and ophthalmopathy.

This material consisted of peripheral blood mononuclear cells (PBMCs), taken at new diagnosis, from a patient treated with antithyroid drugs. The source is a man aged 35 to 55 with Graves disease. CDR3s include the opening cysteine and the closing phenylalanine or tryptophan. The D gene is left open where the match is weak. Some rows have no size entry. The others give once, few or many, or a class for an expanded clone.

d_call	j_call	clone_size	v_call	cdr3_aa	cdr3_nt
TRBD1	TRBJ2-2	NA	TRBV5-5	CASSSNTGTVTGELFF	TGTGCCAGCAGCTCTAATACCGGGACAGTCACCGGGGAGCTGTTTTTT
TRBD1	TRBJ2-7	many	TRBV7-2	CASSTRQGHYEQYF	TGTGCCAGCAGCACTCGACAGGGGCACTACGAGCAGTACTTC
NA	TRBJ2-3	many	TRBV4-1	CASSQFPADTQYF	TGCGCCAGCAGCCAATTTCCTGCAGATACGCAGTATTTT
NA	TRBJ1-1	many	TRBV27	CASSPRRDTEAFF	TGTGCCAGCAGTCCTCGGAGGGACACTGAAGCTTTCTTT
NA	TRBJ1-3	many	TRBV2	CASSEPYGNTIYF	TGTGCCAGCAGTGAGCCGTACGGAAACACCATATATTTT
NA	TRBJ2-5	many	TRBV20-1	CSATGLAGSPQETQYF	TGCAGTGCTACAGGGCTGGCAGGCAGCCCCCAAGAGACCCAGTACTTC
NA	TRBJ2-3	NA	TRBV6-2/TRBV6-3	CASSYKALENSAQYF	TGTGCCAGCAGTTACAAGGCCCTTGAGAATAGTGCGCAGTATTTT
TRBD1	TRBJ1-1	many	TRBV28	CASSFRGPNTEAFF	TGTGCCAGCAGTTTTAGGGGGCCGAACACTGAAGCTTTCTTT
NA	TRBJ2-7	many	TRBV5-1	CASSLVVGPYEQYF	TGCGCCAGCAGCTTGGTTGTAGGACCCTACGAGCAGTACTTC
NA	TRBJ1-5	NA	TRBV12-3/TRBV12-4	CASSLDKVWPQHF	TGTGCCAGCAGTTTAGACAAGGTATGGCCCCAGCATTTT
NA	TRBJ2-6	NA	TRBV6-5	CASSYSMADAGANVLTF	TGTGCCAGCAGTTACTCGATGGCGGACGCTGGGGCCAACGTCCTGACTTTC
NA	TRBJ2-5	many	TRBV20-1	CSAADYYQETQYF	TGCAGTGCTGCCGACTATTACCAAGAGACCCAGTACTTC
NA	TRBJ2-7	many	TRBV20-1	CSARPQGGYEQYF	TGCAGTGCTAGGCCCCAAGGTGGCTACGAGCAGTACTTC
NA	TRBJ2-2	many	TRBV20-1	CSASPRRAGELFF	TGCAGTGCTAGTCCCCGGCGAGCCGGGGAGCTGTTTTTT
TRBD1	TRBJ2-3	many	TRBV10-3	CAISPGDRGSTDTQYF	TGTGCCATCAGCCCAGGGGACAGGGGATCCACAGATACGCAGTATTTT
NA	TRBJ2-3	few	TRBV11-2	CASSLALGSSTDTQYF	TGTGCCAGCAGCTTAGCCCTAGGCTCTAGCACAGATACGCAGTATTTT
NA	TRBJ2-1	many	TRBV6-2/TRBV6-3	CASSVGPAYNEQFF	TGTGCCAGCAGTGTCGGACCCGCCTACAATGAGCAGTTCTTC
NA	TRBJ2-2	NA	TRBV29-1	CSVEARTGTSNTGELFF	TGCAGCGTTGAAGCCCGGACCGGGACTTCCAACACCGGGGAGCTGTTTTTT
NA	TRBJ1-5	NA	TRBV4-1	CASSQNVGGGQPQHF	TGCGCCAGCAGCCAAAACGTGGGGGGCGGTCAGCCCCAGCATTTT
TRBD1	TRBJ2-5	many	TRBV20-1	CSAVDRGLETQYF	TGCAGTGCCGTAGACAGGGGATTAGAGACCCAGTACTTC
NA	TRBJ1-3	NA	TRBV29-1	CSVAGTAMGGTIYF	TGCAGCGTTGCTGGGACGGCGATGGGTGGCACCATATATTTT
NA	TRBJ1-2	NA	TRBV2	CASSDSTSNYGYTF	TGTGCCAGCAGTGATTCGACCTCTAACTATGGCTACACCTTC
NA	TRBJ1-1	many	TRBV28	CASSLSFMNTEAFF	TGTGCCAGCAGTTTATCCTTCATGAACACTGAAGCTTTCTTT
NA	TRBJ2-1	NA	TRBV18	CASSPQGGRDEQFF	TGTGCCAGCTCACCACAAGGAGGACGGGATGAGCAGTTCTTC
NA	TRBJ2-3	many	TRBV18	CASSPRRGGPSTDTQYF	TGTGCCAGCTCACCCCGAAGGGGGGGCCCTAGCACAGATACGCAGTATTTT